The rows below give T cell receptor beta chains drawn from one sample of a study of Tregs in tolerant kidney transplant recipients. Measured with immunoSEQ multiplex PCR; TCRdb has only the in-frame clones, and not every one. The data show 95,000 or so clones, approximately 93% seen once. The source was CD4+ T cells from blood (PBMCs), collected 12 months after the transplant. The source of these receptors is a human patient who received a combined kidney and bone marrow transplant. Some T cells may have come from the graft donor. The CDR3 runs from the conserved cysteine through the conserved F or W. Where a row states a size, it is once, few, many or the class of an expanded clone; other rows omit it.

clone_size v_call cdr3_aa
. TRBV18 CASSRAGIPYEQYF
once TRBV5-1 CASSLAGTGLAYEQYF
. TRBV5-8 CASSSGTVGSYEQYF
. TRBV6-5 CASSYSRGFSYEQYF
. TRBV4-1 CASSQTTTSAQDEQFF
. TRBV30 CAWSYRVNTIYF
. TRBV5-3 CARSAGTLGSYEQYF
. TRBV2 CASSVMRESQYF
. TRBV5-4 CASSFAGQTATNEKLFF
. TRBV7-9 CASSTQVENQPQHF
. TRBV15 CATSNLGVRDLGLYGYTF
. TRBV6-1 CASSVIQGAKNIQYF
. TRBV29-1 CSVIGQGIGEAFF
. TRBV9 CASSVGGEGAYYGYTF
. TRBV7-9 CASTSTGVNYEQYF
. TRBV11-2 CASSLVPGHPNYGYTF
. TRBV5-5 CASSLAPTATGELFF